The 7 T cell receptor beta chains in this list originate from one sample, sequenced in a study of control samples from healthy donors and cancer patients. Method: immunoSEQ multiplex PCR; TCRdb's copy keeps in-frame clones and lacks some. The sample lists 90,000 to 100,000 clones, about 79% seen once, with 10% in the top ten. The sequencing input was blood. The receptors originated from a woman in her thirties in good health.

This chain connects TRBV18 to TRBJ1-1, with no clear D. Germline V gene lookup returns CDR1 KGHSH and CDR2 LQKENI. CDR3 size: 13 residues. The V end lost 4 bases, the J end lost 5 bases, and 11 bases lay between the germline ends. The CDR3 sequence is CASSQGGWTEAFF. CDR3 bases: TGTGCCAGCTCACAGGGAGGGTGGACTGAAGCTTTCTTT.

The rearrangement joins TRBV12-5 to TRBJ1-3; TRBD1 is a possible D gene (6 bases). Trimming pared 6 bases from V and 0 bases from J, leaving 12 bases between. The germline gives CDR1 LGHNT, CDR2 FRNRAP. The CDR3 loop spans 15 amino acids. The CDR3 sequence is CASGAGTHSGNTIYF. The CDR3, as DNA: TGTGCTAGTGGAGCCGGGACACACTCTGGAAACACCATATATTTT.

The genes are TRBV5-6 and TRBJ1-1, with D maybe TRBD1 (5 bases). The length of the CDR3 is 14 residues. V lost 1 base and J 6 bases, leaving 13 bases between the germline ends. The germline CDR1 and CDR2 sequences are SGHDT and YYEEEE. CDR3 sequence (DNA): TGTGCCAGCAGCTTGAATTTGGGACTGTCTGAAGCTTTCTTT. This translates into CASSLNLGLSEAFF.

There are a few counts of this clone. The J gene is TRBJ1-4, the V gene TRBV4-2; 7 bases are a match to TRBD1. Trimming at V came to 5 bases and at J to 8 bases, leaving 8 bases not matched to a gene. Germline CDR1 reads LGHNA; CDR2 reads YNFKEQ. The CDR3 is 14 amino acids. The CDR3: CASSGRQGYEKLFF. In DNA form, the CDR3 reads TGTGCCAGCAGCGGCCGACAGGGATACGAAAAACTGTTTTTT.

The gene calls are TRBV6-2 or TRBV6-3 and TRBJ1-1; 10 positions agree with TRBD1. CDR3 length: 14 residues. Trimming took 5 bases from V and 8 from J; bases not matched to a gene: 8. The germline gives CDR1 MNHEY, CDR2 SVGEGT. CDR3 region: CASSTFSTGGEAFF. In DNA form, the CDR3 reads TGTGCCAGCAGTACCTTCTCGACAGGGGGCGAAGCTTTCTTT.

This clone was seen a single time. The V call is TRBV4-1, the J call TRBJ1-3, with D unresolved. Between the trimmed V and J ends, which lost 2 bases and 0 bases, there was a span of 20 bases. Germline assignment: CDR1 MGHRA and CDR2 YSYEKL. The CDR3 loop spans 19 amino acids. This CDR3 is CASSQSLPRQAGSGNTIYF. Here the CDR3 DNA reads TGCGCCAGCAGCCAATCCCTACCGCGGCAGGCTGGCTCTGGAAACACCATATATTTT.

The CDR3 sequence is CASSRDRETFYGYTF. The CDR3 region has the DNA TGTGCCAGCTCCCGGGACAGGGAGACTTTTTATGGCTACACCTTC. The gene calls are TRBV19 and TRBJ1-2, with TRBD1 identical over 9 bases. Germline loops: CDR1 LNHDA, CDR2 SQIVND (reference sequence). The junction had 13 bases not matched to a gene; V was cut back by 9 bases and J by 5 bases. CDR3 length: 15 amino acids.